A single sample gave rise to the 18 T cell receptor beta chains below, sequenced in a study of blood T cell repertoires in COVID-19. Generated by immunoSEQ multiplex PCR, the TCRdb table keeps only in-frame clones and is missing some. The table has approximately 280,000 clones, roughly nine tenths seen once. Source material: peripheral blood. Receptor source: a man aged 50-60 years with acute or convalescent COVID-19.

The chain carries TRBV28 and TRBJ1-4; maybe TRBD1 (6 bases). The ends were cut back, 2 bases at V and 0 bases at J, with 7 bases in the middle. The germline CDR1 and CDR2 sequences are MDHEN and SYDVKM. The CDR3 covers 15 residues. The CDR3 loop is CASSLAGATNEKLFF. The CDR3 bases are TGTGCCAGCAGTTTAGCAGGGGCAACTAATGAAAAACTGTTTTTT.

The chain recombines TRBV7-9 with TRBJ1-1, with D hard to call. Germline lookup yields CDR1 SEHNR and CDR2 FQNEAQ (reference sequence). Trimming took off 3 bases at V and 4 bases at J, with 12 bases between the two ends. This CDR3 spans 14 amino acids. In DNA form, the CDR3 reads TGTGCCAGCAGCTTGGATACCATAGCCACTGAAGCTTTCTTT. This translates into CASSLDTIATEAFF. The complete variable domain, with remaining parts taken from reference TRBV7-9 and TRBJ1-1, reads DTGVSQNPRHKITKRGQNVTFRCDPISEHNRLYWYRQTLGQGPEFLTYFQNEAQLEKSRLLSDRFSAERPKGSFSTLEIQRTEQGDSAMYLCASSLDTIATEAFFGQGTRLTVV.

The chain combines TRBV27 with TRBJ2-6, with 9 bases matching TRBD1. The CDR3 is 19 residues long. The V and J ends lost 7 bases and 0 bases, in that order; junction bases with no gene match: 13. Germline loops: CDR1 MNHEY, CDR2 SMNVEV (reference sequence). CDR3 loop: CASMGGLGQGLSGANVLTF. In DNA form, the CDR3 reads TGTGCCAGCATGGGGGGCCTGGGACAGGGTCTCTCTGGGGCCAACGTCCTGACTTTC.

Here the CDR3 DNA reads TGTGCCAGCAGCCCCACAGGGGGTGGACAGCCCCAGCATTTT. Its translation: CASSPTGGGQPQHF. The chain joins TRBV11-2 to TRBJ1-5; 8 bases are a match to TRBD1. Looked up from germline, CDR1 is SGHAT and CDR2 is FQNNGV. The ends lost 5 bases at V and 7 bases at J; junction bases unmatched: 7. The CDR3 is 14 amino acids.

This chain connects TRBV6-5 to TRBJ2-7; perhaps TRBD2 as D (5 bases). The germline V gene encodes CDR1 MNHEY and CDR2 SVGAGI. Trimming removed 6 bases from V and 3 bases from J, with 12 bases in between. This CDR3 is 13 amino acids long. The CDR3 coding sequence is TGTGCCAGCAGCGCCCCTGGAGGCTACGAGCAGTACTTC. Translation: CASSAPGGYEQYF.

In this sample, this clone turned up once. This chain joins TRBV6-5 and TRBJ1-2, with D hard to call. The CDR3 is 14 residues long. Trimming pared 6 bases from V and 4 bases from J, leaving 15 bases between. CDR1 MNHEY and CDR2 SVGAGI come from the germline V gene. This CDR3 is CASRVGPSTYGYTF. CDR3 in DNA: TGTGCCAGCAGGGTTGGGCCGAGTACCTATGGCTACACCTTC.

This clone was seen at least ten times. The V gene is TRBV5-4, the J gene TRBJ2-1; TRBD2 might be the D (6 bases). The CDR3 spans 15 residues. The germline CDR1 and CDR2 sequences are SGHNT and YYREEE (reference sequence). The germline V and J ends were trimmed by 0 bases and 6 bases, with 13 bases remaining between them. The CDR3 DNA sequence: TGTGCCAGCAGCTTGGACGGGGGACTGGGCAATGAGCAGTTCTTC. Its translation is CASSLDGGLGNEQFF.

The chain employs TRBV27 and TRBJ2-1, with TRBD2 as a possible D gene (5 bases). The CDR3 extends over 14 amino acids. Germline CDR1 is MNHEY and CDR2 is SMNVEV (reference sequence). Between the trimmed V and J ends, which lost 4 bases and 4 bases, there was a span of 11 bases. The CDR3, as DNA: TGTGCCAGCAGTTCGCCCGGACTGTACAATGAGCAGTTCTTC. Its translation is CASSSPGLYNEQFF.

The J gene is TRBJ1-5, the V gene TRBV2; TRBD1 might be the D (5 bases). The ends were cut back, 2 bases at V and 3 bases at J, with 17 bases in the middle. Germline V gene data show CDR1 as SNHLY and CDR2 as FYNNEI. The CDR3 is 17 amino acids. CDR3 in DNA: TGTGCCAGCAGTGAACGGGGGGAGACAGTTTTCAATCAGCCCCAGCATTTT. Translated, it gives CASSERGETVFNQPQHF.

The V and J genes are TRBV12-3 or TRBV12-4 and TRBJ1-2; the D is unclear. The CDR3 is 13 residues long. Deletions cut 6 bases from V and 2 bases from J, with 10 bases between. The CDR3 DNA sequence: TGTGCCAGCAGCGCAGTTCAAAACTATGGCTACACCTTC. Translated, it gives CASSAVQNYGYTF.

The chain joins TRBV6-5 to TRBJ1-1, with D hard to call. Trimming shortened V by 7 bases and J by 1 base, and 10 bases separated the two germline ends. CDR3 length: 13 amino acids. CDR1 and CDR2 (germline): MNHEY, SVGAGI. CDR3: CASMIRGNTEAFF. CDR3 bases: TGTGCCAGCATGATACGGGGGAACACTGAAGCTTTCTTT.

The rearrangement joins TRBV25-1 to TRBJ2-7, with a possible D match to TRBD1 (6 bases). Germline lookup yields CDR1 MGHDK and CDR2 SYGVNS. Between the trimmed V and J ends, which lost 4 bases and 2 bases, there was a span of 12 bases. The CDR3 is made up of 14 amino acids. This CDR3 is CASSVGGSAYEQYF. The CDR3 DNA sequence: TGTGCCAGCAGTGTAGGGGGTTCAGCCTACGAGCAGTACTTC.

The gene calls are TRBV30 and TRBJ1-5, with D tentatively TRBD1 (5 bases). The V end was cut by 0 bases, the J end by 7 bases, with 13 bases between. Germline CDR1 and CDR2: GTSNPN and SVGIG (reference sequence). The length of the CDR3 is 14 residues. This chain's CDR3 is CAWSVRQGRQPQHF. The CDR3 DNA reads as TGTGCCTGGAGTGTACGGCAGGGTCGACAGCCCCAGCATTTT.

This chain joins TRBV19 and TRBJ2-4, with D possibly being TRBD2 (5 bases). Germline V gene lookup returns CDR1 LNHDA and CDR2 SQIVND (reference sequence). V was clipped by 5 bases and J by 3 bases, with 14 bases between them. This CDR3 region has 15 residues. In DNA form, the CDR3 reads TGTGCCAGTAGTTTTTGGACCCGGGGCAAAAACATTCAGTACTTC. Translation gives CASSFWTRGKNIQYF.

The V and J genes are TRBV12-3 or TRBV12-4 and TRBJ2-5; TRBD2 is a possible D gene (6 bases). The CDR3 sequence is 13 residues long. V lost 5 bases and J lost 1, with 8 bases in between. This CDR3 is CASSPGVQETQYF. The CDR3 DNA is TGTGCCAGCAGTCCGGGGGTCCAAGAGACCCAGTACTTC.

The rearrangement joins TRBV23-1 to TRBJ2-2; possible D gene TRBD2, 6 bases. TRBV23-1 is filed as an ORF, its function uncertain. The V end was cut by 2 bases, the J end by 2 bases, with 9 bases between. The length of the CDR3 is 15 residues. The CDR3 region is CASSQPGLNTGELFF. The CDR3 nucleotides read TGCGCCAGCAGTCAACCGGGACTTAACACCGGGGAGCTGTTTTTT.

The rearrangement uses TRBV18 and TRBJ2-1, with 7 bases aligning to TRBD1. The germline V gene has CDR1 KGHSH and CDR2 LQKENI. This CDR3 spans 14 amino acids. J was trimmed by 6 bases and V by 1 base; bases with no gene match: 3. The CDR3 DNA reads as TGTGCCAGCTCACCACGGGACAGCGGCAATGAGCAGTTCTTC. Translating it yields CASSPRDSGNEQFF.

This clone was observed a few times. The rearrangement joins TRBV3-1 (or the pseudogene TRBV3-2) to TRBJ1-1; the D gene is possibly TRBD1 (6 bases). V was trimmed by 0 bases and J by 3 bases, leaving 14 bases between them. The CDR3 spans 16 residues. The germline V gene has CDR1 LGHDT and CDR2 YNNKEL (reference sequence). This chain's CDR3 is CASSQDLRGADTEAFF. CDR3 nucleotide sequence: TGTGCCAGCAGCCAAGATCTGCGGGGGGCGGACACTGAAGCTTTCTTT.